This T cell receptor (beta chain) was sequenced in a study of metastatic and nonmetastatic thyroid tumors. There are 12 residues in the CDR3. V was trimmed by 7 bases and J by 6 bases, leaving 13 bases between them. CDR1 and CDR2 (germline): DFQATT, SNEGSKA (reference sequence). Through MiXCR, TCRdb re-clonotyped the PCR reads. The sample consists of about 6,000 clones, 25% to 30% of them appearing once. None of the patients had undergone any treatment ahead of thyroid surgery. The clonotype originates from a female donor with papillary thyroid cancer or a benign thyroid nodule (not recorded which). Some clones in this sample may be carry-over from other donors' samples. V is TRBV20-1 and J is TRBJ2-1, with no clear D. Material: adjacent normal tissue. This chain's CDR3 is CSVESVINEQFF. DNA of the CDR3: TGCAGTGTGGAGAGTGTGATCAATGAGCAGTTCTTC.